These T cell receptor beta chains were read from a single sample in a study of blood T cell repertoires in COVID-19. The repertoire was sequenced with immunoSEQ multiplex PCR; TCRdb's copy has only in-frame clones and lacks some. The repertoire holds some 160,000 clones, with around 89% as singletons. Sequenced sample: peripheral blood. The receptors were gathered from a man aged 55 to 69 with acute or convalescent COVID-19. Both conserved end residues are part of each CDR3. Each record gives: CDR3 length, J gene, D gene, V gene, clone size, CDR3 protein, CDR3 DNA. D genes are given only for firm matches. Clone size is shown for a subset of rows, as once, few, many or a class of expanded clone.

CDR3 length: 18
J gene: TRBJ2-3
D gene: TRBD2
V gene: TRBV6-2/TRBV6-3
clone size: NA
CDR3 protein: CASSYSIAGGGVTDTQYF
CDR3 DNA: TGTGCCAGCAGTTACTCGATTGCGGGCGGGGGGGTTACAGATACGCAGTATTTT

CDR3 length: 15
J gene: TRBJ2-1
D gene: TRBD2
V gene: TRBV5-4
clone size: once
CDR3 protein: CASSSPGRGVNEQFF
CDR3 DNA: TGTGCCAGCAGCAGCCCCGGGAGGGGGGTAAATGAGCAGTTCTTC

CDR3 length: 13
J gene: TRBJ2-1
D gene: NA
V gene: TRBV6-5
clone size: NA
CDR3 protein: CASSFKIYSEQFF
CDR3 DNA: TGTGCCAGCAGTTTTAAAATCTACAGTGAGCAGTTCTTC

CDR3 length: 14
J gene: TRBJ2-5
D gene: NA
V gene: TRBV5-1
clone size: NA
CDR3 protein: CASSFQRSQETQYF
CDR3 DNA: TGCGCCAGCAGCTTCCAGCGGTCTCAAGAGACCCAGTACTTC

CDR3 length: 16
J gene: TRBJ2-7
D gene: TRBD1
V gene: TRBV27
clone size: NA
CDR3 protein: CASSLSHRQGVGEQYF
CDR3 DNA: TGTGCCAGCAGTTTATCCCACCGACAGGGGGTGGGCGAGCAGTACTTC

CDR3 length: 13
J gene: TRBJ2-3
D gene: NA
V gene: TRBV5-1
clone size: NA
CDR3 protein: CASSLGASETQYF
CDR3 DNA: TGCGCCAGCAGCTTGGGGGCTAGCGAGACGCAGTATTTT

CDR3 length: 15
J gene: TRBJ2-5
D gene: TRBD1
V gene: TRBV11-2
clone size: once
CDR3 protein: CASSSGQGLLETQYF
CDR3 DNA: TGTGCCAGCAGCTCCGGACAGGGTCTCCTAGAGACCCAGTACTTC

CDR3 length: 15
J gene: TRBJ1-5
D gene: NA
V gene: TRBV2
clone size: NA
CDR3 protein: CASSATGLSNQPQHF
CDR3 DNA: TGTGCCAGCAGTGCTACAGGGTTGAGCAATCAGCCCCAGCATTTT

CDR3 length: 13
J gene: TRBJ1-5
D gene: NA
V gene: TRBV6-5
clone size: few
CDR3 protein: CASSPTVNQPQHF
CDR3 DNA: TGTGCCAGCAGCCCGACAGTAAATCAGCCCCAGCATTTT

CDR3 length: 15
J gene: TRBJ2-7
D gene: TRBD1
V gene: TRBV18
clone size: NA
CDR3 protein: CASSPLTGGKNEQYF
CDR3 DNA: TGTGCCAGCTCACCACTGACAGGGGGCAAGAACGAGCAGTACTTC

CDR3 length: 15
J gene: TRBJ2-3
D gene: TRBD2
V gene: TRBV7-2
clone size: NA
CDR3 protein: CASSLVSGGTDTQYF
CDR3 DNA: TGTGCCAGCAGCTTAGTTAGCGGGGGCACAGATACGCAGTATTTT

CDR3 length: 17
J gene: TRBJ2-1
D gene: TRBD2
V gene: TRBV27
clone size: NA
CDR3 protein: CASRGTSGSSSYNEQFF
CDR3 DNA: TGTGCCAGCAGAGGGACTAGCGGAAGCAGCTCCTACAATGAGCAGTTCTTC

CDR3 length: 15
J gene: TRBJ1-2
D gene: NA
V gene: TRBV3-1/TRBV3-2
clone size: few
CDR3 protein: CASSRTASRGYGYTF
CDR3 DNA: TGTGCCAGCAGCCGAACAGCTTCTAGGGGCTATGGCTACACCTTC

CDR3 length: 16
J gene: TRBJ2-3
D gene: TRBD2
V gene: TRBV7-2
clone size: NA
CDR3 protein: CASNRELAGFTDTQYF
CDR3 DNA: TGTGCCAGCAATAGGGAACTAGCGGGGTTCACAGATACGCAGTATTTT

CDR3 length: 12
J gene: TRBJ2-1
D gene: TRBD2
V gene: TRBV19
clone size: NA
CDR3 protein: CASSLSGGEQFF
CDR3 DNA: TGTGCCAGTAGTTTAAGCGGGGGGGAGCAGTTCTTC

CDR3 length: 17
J gene: TRBJ1-4
D gene: NA
V gene: TRBV7-6
clone size: NA
CDR3 protein: CASSLRGAGPTNEKLFF
CDR3 DNA: TGTGCCAGCAGCCTACGGGGGGCAGGACCAACTAATGAAAAACTGTTTTTT

CDR3 length: 15
J gene: TRBJ2-1
D gene: TRBD2
V gene: TRBV3-1/TRBV3-2
clone size: NA
CDR3 protein: CASSFGGGEYNEQFF
CDR3 DNA: TGTGCCAGCAGTTTCGGCGGGGGGGAATACAATGAGCAGTTCTTC

CDR3 length: 14
J gene: TRBJ2-7
D gene: NA
V gene: TRBV4-1
clone size: NA
CDR3 protein: CASSQETGHYEQYF
CDR3 DNA: TGCGCCAGCAGCCAAGAAACGGGACATTACGAGCAGTACTTC

CDR3 length: 15
J gene: TRBJ1-1
D gene: NA
V gene: TRBV15
clone size: many
CDR3 protein: CATSPRRAGETEAFF
CDR3 DNA: TGTGCCACCAGCCCCAGAAGGGCGGGGGAAACTGAAGCTTTCTTT

CDR3 length: 17
J gene: TRBJ1-6
D gene: TRBD1
V gene: TRBV3-1/TRBV3-2
clone size: NA
CDR3 protein: CASSQGARTGFGSPLHF
CDR3 DNA: TGTGCCAGCAGCCAAGGGGCCCGGACAGGGTTCGGTTCACCCCTCCACTTT

CDR3 length: 15
J gene: TRBJ2-7
D gene: NA
V gene: TRBV4-2
clone size: NA
CDR3 protein: CASSQGDSESYEQYF
CDR3 DNA: TGTGCCAGCAGCCAAGGGGATAGCGAGTCCTACGAGCAGTACTTC

CDR3 length: 13
J gene: TRBJ1-3
D gene: NA
V gene: TRBV25-1
clone size: NA
CDR3 protein: CASSEIRGNTIYF
CDR3 DNA: TGTGCCAGCAGTGAAATCAGGGGAAACACCATATATTTT

CDR3 length: 17
J gene: TRBJ2-2
D gene: NA
V gene: TRBV5-4
clone size: NA
CDR3 protein: CASSLGSRERNTGELFF
CDR3 DNA: TGTGCCAGCAGCTTGGGGTCTCGCGAGAGGAACACCGGGGAGCTGTTTTTT

CDR3 length: 15
J gene: TRBJ1-2
D gene: NA
V gene: TRBV28
clone size: NA
CDR3 protein: CASSSGANQGYGYTF
CDR3 DNA: TGTGCCAGCAGCTCAGGGGCCAACCAGGGCTATGGCTACACCTTC

CDR3 length: 14
J gene: TRBJ2-7
D gene: TRBD1
V gene: TRBV6-6
clone size: NA
CDR3 protein: CASSYGTGVYEQYF
CDR3 DNA: TGTGCCAGCAGCTACGGGACAGGGGTCTACGAGCAGTACTTC

CDR3 length: 16
J gene: TRBJ1-1
D gene: NA
V gene: TRBV6-2/TRBV6-3
clone size: NA
CDR3 protein: CASSYGAPRGNTEAFF
CDR3 DNA: TGTGCCAGCAGTTACGGGGCGCCCAGAGGGAACACTGAAGCTTTCTTT

CDR3 length: 13
J gene: TRBJ2-3
D gene: TRBD1
V gene: TRBV11-3
clone size: NA
CDR3 protein: CASSHGQGDTQYF
CDR3 DNA: TGTGCCAGCAGCCATGGACAGGGCGATACGCAGTATTTT

CDR3 length: 15
J gene: TRBJ2-7
D gene: TRBD2
V gene: TRBV6-5
clone size: NA
CDR3 protein: CASSPPREGNYEQYF
CDR3 DNA: TGTGCCAGCAGTCCCCCTCGGGAGGGAAATTACGAGCAGTACTTC

CDR3 length: 15
J gene: TRBJ1-2
D gene: NA
V gene: TRBV7-8
clone size: NA
CDR3 protein: CASSLAGTANYGYTF
CDR3 DNA: TGTGCCAGCAGCTTAGCCGGGACTGCTAACTATGGCTACACCTTC

CDR3 length: 13
J gene: TRBJ1-5
D gene: TRBD1
V gene: TRBV6-5
clone size: NA
CDR3 protein: CATFDRGYQPQHF
CDR3 DNA: TGTGCCACTTTTGACAGGGGTTATCAGCCCCAGCATTTT

CDR3 length: 16
J gene: TRBJ1-6
D gene: TRBD1
V gene: TRBV7-2
clone size: NA
CDR3 protein: CASSLLTGRLNSPLHF
CDR3 DNA: TGTGCCAGCAGCCTGCTGACAGGGAGGCTTAATTCACCCCTCCACTTT

CDR3 length: 13
J gene: TRBJ2-3
D gene: NA
V gene: TRBV5-5
clone size: NA
CDR3 protein: CASSLGGTDTQYF
CDR3 DNA: TGTGCCAGCAGCTTGGGAGGGACAGATACGCAGTATTTT

CDR3 length: 15
J gene: TRBJ2-2
D gene: NA
V gene: TRBV27
clone size: NA
CDR3 protein: CASSLRTADTGELFF
CDR3 DNA: TGTGCCAGCAGTTTGCGTACCGCTGACACCGGGGAGCTGTTTTTT

CDR3 length: 15
J gene: TRBJ1-2
D gene: NA
V gene: TRBV5-4
clone size: NA
CDR3 protein: CASSLAQGTFYGYTF
CDR3 DNA: TGTGCCAGCAGCTTGGCTCAGGGGACCTTCTATGGCTACACCTTC

CDR3 length: 16
J gene: TRBJ1-6
D gene: NA
V gene: TRBV27
clone size: NA
CDR3 protein: CASSLQAGPGNSPLHF
CDR3 DNA: TGTGCCAGCAGTTTACAGGCAGGGCCTGGAAATTCACCCCTCCACTTT

CDR3 length: 14
J gene: TRBJ2-7
D gene: TRBD1
V gene: TRBV10-3
clone size: NA
CDR3 protein: CAISQGTGTYEQYF
CDR3 DNA: TGTGCCATCAGTCAGGGGACAGGCACCTACGAGCAGTACTTC

CDR3 length: 13
J gene: TRBJ1-1
D gene: NA
V gene: TRBV10-1
clone size: NA
CDR3 protein: CASSRGLNTEAFF
CDR3 DNA: TGCGCCAGCAGTCGAGGGTTGAACACTGAAGCTTTCTTT

CDR3 length: 18
J gene: TRBJ1-6
D gene: TRBD1
V gene: TRBV3-1/TRBV3-2
clone size: once
CDR3 protein: CASSQGFIGQGAHSPLHF
CDR3 DNA: TGTGCCAGCAGCCAAGGGTTCATAGGACAGGGGGCTCATTCACCCCTCCACTTT

CDR3 length: 14
J gene: TRBJ1-5
D gene: NA
V gene: TRBV19
clone size: once
CDR3 protein: CASKLMTDDQPQHF
CDR3 DNA: TGTGCCAGTAAGCTTATGACAGATGATCAGCCCCAGCATTTT

CDR3 length: 17
J gene: TRBJ1-6
D gene: NA
V gene: TRBV18
clone size: NA
CDR3 protein: CASSPDSAAMTNSPLHF
CDR3 DNA: TGTGCCAGCTCACCTGACTCAGCGGCAATGACGAATTCACCCCTCCACTTT

CDR3 length: 15
J gene: TRBJ1-2
D gene: NA
V gene: TRBV5-1
clone size: NA
CDR3 protein: CASSLGGESPMGYTF
CDR3 DNA: TGCGCCAGCAGCTTGGGAGGAGAAAGTCCTATGGGCTACACCTTC

CDR3 length: 14
J gene: TRBJ2-7
D gene: NA
V gene: TRBV2
clone size: NA
CDR3 protein: CASTEGGGGYEQYF
CDR3 DNA: TGTGCCAGCACCGAGGGAGGGGGTGGGTACGAGCAGTACTTC

CDR3 length: 17
J gene: TRBJ2-3
D gene: NA
V gene: TRBV5-4
clone size: NA
CDR3 protein: CASSFPGLRGNTDTQYF
CDR3 DNA: TGTGCCAGCAGCTTTCCCGGCCTGCGGGGCAACACAGATACGCAGTATTTT

CDR3 length: 13
J gene: TRBJ2-3
D gene: NA
V gene: TRBV7-3
clone size: NA
CDR3 protein: CASSLTSGDTQYF
CDR3 DNA: TGTGCCAGCAGCCTTACGTCAGGGGATACGCAGTATTTT

CDR3 length: 18
J gene: TRBJ2-1
D gene: TRBD2
V gene: TRBV20-1
clone size: NA
CDR3 protein: CSASEIGLAGGAYNEQFF
CDR3 DNA: TGCAGTGCTAGTGAAATCGGACTAGCGGGGGGGGCCTACAATGAGCAGTTCTTC

CDR3 length: 14
J gene: TRBJ1-1
D gene: TRBD1
V gene: TRBV7-2
clone size: NA
CDR3 protein: CASSVRQGNTEAFF
CDR3 DNA: TGTGCCAGCAGCGTCCGACAGGGAAACACTGAAGCTTTCTTT

CDR3 length: 16
J gene: TRBJ1-2
D gene: TRBD1
V gene: TRBV6-6
clone size: NA
CDR3 protein: CASSADRGFGGRGYTF
CDR3 DNA: TGTGCCAGCAGTGCGGACAGGGGATTTGGGGGTCGTGGCTACACCTTC

CDR3 length: 15
J gene: TRBJ1-2
D gene: NA
V gene: TRBV6-5
clone size: NA
CDR3 protein: CASSYSTYHNYGYTF
CDR3 DNA: TGTGCCAGCAGTTACTCCACATACCACAACTATGGCTACACCTTC